The rows below give T cell receptor beta chains drawn from one sample of a study of OX40 agonist ivuxolimab in advanced cancers. Sequencing used immunoSEQ multiplex PCR; TCRdb keeps in-frame clones, though not all of them. The sample carries almost 85,000 clones, approximately 86% recorded once. The sequenced sample was CD4+ or CD8+ T cells sorted from blood, obtained in a trial of the OX40 agonist ivuxolimab. These receptors all stem from an adult with an advanced solid tumor such as melanoma, head and neck, liver or kidney cancer. CDR3s include the opening cysteine and the closing phenylalanine or tryptophan.

TRBV25-1	CASRAGDRAWYGYTF
TRBV10-2	CASSLAGLQETQYF
TRBV30	CAWSRRSNQPQHF
TRBV23-1	CASSQTGGSGYTF
TRBV9	CASSGQVSNYGYTF
TRBV14	CASSDLYRESSYNEQFF
TRBV27	CASRLAGGVYEQYF
TRBV6-5	CASSYSGGYNEQFF
TRBV2	CASTPTGGHNQPQHF
TRBV7-6	CASSLSTSGTRLSEQFF